The clone carrying this T cell receptor (beta chain) counts as medium-sized. Its antigen is not identified. Germline V gene sequence: CDR1 MNHEY, CDR2 SMNVEV (reference sequence). The J segment lost 9 bases and the V segment lost 6 bases, leaving 9 bases of the junction unmatched. This CDR3 is 15 amino acids long. Profiled with immunoSEQ multiplex PCR; TCRdb holds only in-frame clones, not every one. This sample has 2,500 to 3,000 clones, with 40% found just once. These data belong to a study of Tregs in tolerant kidney transplant recipients. What was sequenced was Tregs from blood cultured with allogeneic cells. This TCR derives from a human donor in good health. V and J are TRBV27 and TRBJ2-1, with TRBD2 matching over 12 bases. CDR3 DNA sequence: TGTGCCAGCAGCCAAATTCCGGGACTAGCGGGTGAGCAGTTCTTC. Residues: CASSQIPGLAGEQFF.